This TCR beta chain comes out of a study of response to subunit inactivated influenza vaccine. TCRdb processed the RT-PCR reads anew with MiXCR; each CDR3 protein has one entry. The data hold over 650,000 distinct CDR3 sequences, with around 20% observed a single time. As to this clonotype: The antigen is undetermined.

Germline-derived CDR1 and CDR2 are KGHSH and LQKENI. This CDR3 is built from 15 residues. Trimming shortened V by 3 bases and J by 10 bases, and 16 bases separated the two germline ends. Findings and caveats of the study: Each seasonal flu vaccination may recruit only limited new T cells, authors suggested.

Sample: PBMCs from blood, taken roughly 5 days after vaccination. The chain recombines TRBV18 with TRBJ1-6; the D gene is possibly TRBD1 (5 bases). The source is a man over 45 who received an inactivated influenza vaccine. For the CDR3, the DNA is TGTGCCAGCTCACCCCCCGGGACTTTAAACTCACCCCTCCACTTT. Encoded protein: CASSPPGTLNSPLHF.